The rows below give T cell receptor beta chains drawn from one sample of a study of blood T cell repertoires in COVID-19. Produced via immunoSEQ multiplex PCR; TCRdb's table is partial and in-frame only. The repertoire includes fewer than 110,000 clones, about nine tenths of them detected once, and approximately 1.2% sits in the top ten. What was sequenced was peripheral blood. These receptor sequences come from a woman in her 30s with acute or convalescent COVID-19. Both conserved end residues are part of each CDR3. A D gene is named only where the DNA matches it firmly. Rows give clone size only sometimes, using once, few, many, or a class for an expanded clone.

v_call	d_call	j_call	clone_size	cdr3_nt	cdr3_aa
TRBV19	TRBD2	TRBJ2-1	-	TGTGCCAGTAGCCCAGCGGGAGGGCCGTTGAAGCAGTTCTTC	CASSPAGGPLKQFF
TRBV28	-	TRBJ1-4	-	TGTGCCAGCAGTTTATCCCAACAGGACCACCTAAATGAAAAACTGTTTTTT	CASSLSQQDHLNEKLFF
TRBV6-6	-	TRBJ2-7	-	TGTGCCAGCAGTTCCCCGGCGGGCGCCTACGAGCAGTACTTC	CASSSPAGAYEQYF
TRBV7-2	-	TRBJ1-6	-	TGTGCCAGCAGCTCCCGGTCGGGAGGAGGACCCCTCCACTTT	CASSSRSGGGPLHF
TRBV7-6	TRBD1	TRBJ1-1	-	TGTGCCAGCAGCTTAGAGGGACAGGGGGGGACTGAAGCTTTCTTT	CASSLEGQGGTEAFF
TRBV15	-	TRBJ2-7	few	TGTGCCACCAGCAGCGAGGGCGGCTACGAGCAGTACTTC	CATSSEGGYEQYF
TRBV15	-	TRBJ1-6	-	TGTGCCACCAGCAGAGCTGGCAGTTATAATTCACCCCTCCACTTT	CATSRAGSYNSPLHF
TRBV24-1	TRBD1	TRBJ1-2	-	TGTGCCACCAGTGATTTTTCCAGGGACAGGGGTCCCGAGGCCTTC	CATSDFSRDRGPEAF
TRBV28	-	TRBJ1-5	-	TGTGCCAGCAGTTCCCGTCTTGTATACAACAATCAGCCCCAGCATTTT	CASSSRLVYNNQPQHF
TRBV3-1/TRBV3-2	-	TRBJ1-5	-	TGTGCCAGCAGCCACAGGGGTACTCAGCCCCAGCATTTT	CASSHRGTQPQHF
TRBV7-2	TRBD1	TRBJ2-7	-	TGTGCCAGCAGCCAGAGGACAGGGATGGCCTACGAGCAGTACTTC	CASSQRTGMAYEQYF
TRBV7-2	TRBD1	TRBJ1-5	-	TGTGCCAGCGGGACAGAAGGATATAGCAATCAGCCCCAGCATTTT	CASGTEGYSNQPQHF
TRBV30	-	TRBJ2-1	-	TGTGCCTGGTGCCGGACTCTCGATAACAATGAGCAGTTCTTC	CAWCRTLDNNEQFF
TRBV28	TRBD2	TRBJ2-1	-	TGTGCCAGCAGTTTACGGGGGGGGGAGCAGTTCTTC	CASSLRGGEQFF
TRBV7-2	TRBD1	TRBJ1-4	-	TGTGCCAGCAGCCCAACCCTGGACAGGCTCGTTGAAAAACTGTTTTTT	CASSPTLDRLVEKLFF
TRBV28	-	TRBJ1-4	once	TGTGCCAGCAGTCGCACAAATGAAAAACTGTTTTTT	CASSRTNEKLFF
TRBV3-1/TRBV3-2	-	TRBJ1-2	-	TGTGCCAGCAGCCAAGCAGGGTTTGGCTACACCTTC	CASSQAGFGYTF
TRBV4-1	-	TRBJ1-5	once	TGCGCCAGCAGCCAAGAAAGGGAGGGCCCCCTGCGGCCCCAGCATTTT	CASSQEREGPLRPQHF
TRBV5-4	-	TRBJ1-2	once	TGTGCCAGCAGCACAGGACATCGGGCTAACTATGGCTACACCTTC	CASSTGHRANYGYTF
TRBV19	TRBD1	TRBJ2-7	-	TGTGCCACCGTTAACCGGGACAGGGGGTTCTACGAGCAGTACTTC	CATVNRDRGFYEQYF
TRBV19	-	TRBJ2-5	-	TGTGCCAGTAGTACGCAGATTCAAGAGACCCAGTACTTC	CASSTQIQETQYF
TRBV28	-	TRBJ2-7	-	TGTGCCAGCAGATATCCCGGGGGAGCGACCTACTACGAGCAGTACTTC	CASRYPGGATYYEQYF
TRBV6-4	-	TRBJ2-1	few	TGTGCCAGCACCGTGGGAGGCTTTCGGAATGAGCAGTTCTTC	CASTVGGFRNEQFF
TRBV4-3	-	TRBJ1-2	-	TGCGCCAGCAGCCCCCCGGGGGGGTATCGCGGCTACACCTTC	CASSPPGGYRGYTF
TRBV28	-	TRBJ1-5	-	TGTGCCAGCAGGGGGGACATTCAGCCCCAGCATTTT	CASRGDIQPQHF
TRBV6-5	-	TRBJ1-1	-	TGTGCCAGCAGTACACAGGGAAGGAACACTGAAGCTTTCTTT	CASSTQGRNTEAFF
TRBV12-5	-	TRBJ2-1	-	TGTGCTAGTGGTTCGGACACCTACAATGAGCAGTTCTTC	CASGSDTYNEQFF
TRBV28	TRBD1	TRBJ1-1	-	TGTGCCAGCAGTCCAATAGCCGGGACAGGAGGCACTGAAGCTTTCTTT	CASSPIAGTGGTEAFF
TRBV11-2	-	TRBJ2-7	-	TGTGCCAGCAGCTTAGTCGGGCAGGGGAAACACGAGCAGTACTTC	CASSLVGQGKHEQYF
TRBV18	TRBD2	TRBJ2-2	-	TGTGCCAGCTCACCTGCTAGCGGGAGTTCCGGGGAGCTGTTTTTT	CASSPASGSSGELFF
TRBV29-1	TRBD1	TRBJ2-3	-	TGCAGCGCGGGACAGGGTTCCACACCAGATACGCAGTATTTT	CSAGQGSTPDTQYF
TRBV28	TRBD1	TRBJ1-1	-	TGTGCCAGCAGTTCGACGGACAGGGGACCTATGAACACTGAAGCTTTCTTT	CASSSTDRGPMNTEAFF
TRBV11-3	TRBD2	TRBJ2-2	-	TGTGCCAGCAGCTTGACTAGCGGGAGATATATCGCCGGGGAGCTGTTTTTT	CASSLTSGRYIAGELFF
TRBV7-9	TRBD2	TRBJ2-5	-	TGTGCCAGCAGCACCGGGACTAGCGGGGCGCCGTACCAAGAGACCCAGTACTTC	CASSTGTSGAPYQETQYF
TRBV28	-	TRBJ1-2	-	TGTGCCAGCAGTTCCCCGCCGGACAGCCATTATGGCTACACCTTC	CASSSPPDSHYGYTF
TRBV19	-	TRBJ1-4	-	TGTGCCAGTAGACCACAGGGTGGTATTTCAGAAAAACTGTTTTTT	CASRPQGGISEKLFF
TRBV6-2/TRBV6-3	-	TRBJ1-1	once	TGTGCCAGCAGTTCCTGGGGAGATTTCGCTGAAGCTTTCTTT	CASSSWGDFAEAFF
TRBV29-1	TRBD2	TRBJ2-7	-	TGCAGCGCTTTAGCGGGAGTGGGGTACGAGCAGTACTTC	CSALAGVGYEQYF